This TCR beta chain is drawn from a study of cytomegalovirus exposure and HLA in healthy donors (dated by TCRdb to the late 2010s). Regarding the research as a whole: The 500 to 800 repertoires of the first cohort and the 95 to 150 validation repertoires were produced on the same platform, according to a later analysis. To predict cytomegalovirus infection status, the study brought together high-throughput TCR immunosequencing, statistical association of individual TCRs with disease status, and machine learning. Besides the first cohort of 666 subjects, a separate validation cohort made up of around 120 different subjects was used. The study aimed to test whether cataloging public T cell receptors could reveal signatures of past pathogen exposure.

Concerning this clone itself: It has no known antigen specificity. No per-base quality is available; no much larger clone lies one base away.

Separate from the approximately 700-subject first cohort, the validation cohort of over 90 subjects was the group to which the donors belonged. What the research found in general, with its limitations: A later analysis had no HLA typing for the validation cohort, so co-occurrence there was scored across all 130 or so repertoires. It was suggested by the authors that the approach could potentially be generalized to other disease states and immunological phenotypes. Three of the identified cytomegalovirus-associated TCR beta chains were confirmed in vitro to be specific for cytomegalovirus antigens. The classifier was reported to diagnose cytomegalovirus status with high specificity and sensitivity in both the original cohort and the validation cohort. The study listed 164 TCR beta chains as associated with cytomegalovirus. While some public TCRs were present in many individuals, most TCR sequences turned up only very rarely across donors. Subsequent analysis determined that TCRs grouped into clusters in the first cohort also showed a tendency toward co-occurrence across the roughly 110 validation repertoires, and approximately 94% of cluster scores exceeded 0.

Library preparation employed the immunoSEQ multiplex PCR assay. Concerning the study's data processing: A statistical classification framework was built to diagnose cytomegalovirus status from the catalog of TCR beta chain sequences. TCRdb carries this immuneACCESS record with in-frame sequences only. Its versions omit some clonotypes, under half of them owing to an unresolved V gene in the studies checked, with the rest unexplained. The DNA gave D and trimming, while V, J and clone size come from that table. In this sample the table shows 100,000 to 120,000 clones, approximately 89% of which occur a single time. The ten largest clones represent over 1.5% of the sample. The sequence was obtained from a woman aged 18-29 years in good health and CMV-seronegative. The sequenced sample consisted of PBMCs.

The base sequence is TGTGCCAGCAGCCCCGACAGGGGCCAATCCTACGAGCAGTACTTC. Its protein reads: CASSPDRGQSYEQYF. In this chain, TRBV5-4 is recombined with TRBJ2-7; 8 of the junction bases match TRBD1. Reading from cysteine to phenylalanine, the CDR3 counts 15 amino acids. The entry retains the CDR3 DNA only, 45 bases that are in frame from base 1. Via the germline V gene (reference sequence), CDR1 is SGHNT and CDR2 YYREEE. V is cut back by 4 bases and J by 1 base, with 7 bases in the junction unmatched.